The 22 T cell receptor beta chains reported below all come from one sample, sequenced in a study of T cell responses to AZD1222 COVID-19 vaccine. Clones were read by immunoSEQ multiplex PCR, and TCRdb kept only the in-frame ones, dropping some. The sample shows more than 95,000 clones, roughly 87% of them seen only once. The starting material was peripheral blood, obtained on day 0 of AZD1222 vaccination. These TCRs come from an adult in good health.

As for this clone: A read error is likely, as this CDR3 ends without the conserved phenylalanine or tryptophan. The limits of the CDR3 on the DNA are not certain, so only TCRdb's listed CDR3 is given. This chain links TRBV9 with TRBJ2-7; the table gives TRBD2 as D, unverified against the DNA. From its first to its last residue, the CDR3 has 8 amino acids. Germline V gene lookup returns CDR1 SGDLS and CDR2 YYNGEE. CDR3 in amino acids: CASYSSSL.

This clone has just a few counts. The chain uses TRBV2 and TRBJ1-4; 8 bases agree with TRBD1. The germline gives CDR1 SNHLY, CDR2 FYNNEI. Losses at the gene ends were 6 bases for V and 3 bases for J; bases not matched to a gene: 3. CDR3 length: 14 residues. The CDR3 sequence is CASRQGVANEKLFF. CDR3 nucleotides: TGTGCCAGCAGACAGGGGGTTGCTAATGAAAAACTGTTTTTT.

In this sample, this clone turned up a few times. The chain combines TRBV2 with TRBJ2-3, with 10 bases identical to TRBD2. V shed 1 base, J shed 5 bases, and the junction held 3 bases outside the gene matches. This CDR3 comprises 15 residues. Germline V gene sequence: CDR1 SNHLY, CDR2 FYNNEI. The CDR3 DNA follows: TGTGCCAGCAGTGAAGACAGCGGGGGGGGAGATACGCAGTATTTT. This encodes CASSEDSGGGDTQYF.

This chain connects TRBV10-3 to TRBJ1-5; D perhaps matches TRBD1 (6 bases). The germline V gene has CDR1 ENHRY and CDR2 SYGVKD. Deletions cut 4 bases from V and 2 bases from J, with 12 bases between. This CDR3 is 15 amino acids long. The CDR3 loop is CAISGGPGGNQPQHF. CDR3 nucleotide sequence: TGTGCCATCAGTGGGGGGCCCGGGGGCAATCAGCCCCAGCATTTT.

The V call is TRBV7-6, the J call TRBJ2-5, with 7 bases matching TRBD2. The CDR3 runs 15 residues. The germline V gene has CDR1 SGHVS and CDR2 FNYEAQ. Losses at the gene ends were 2 bases for V and 0 bases for J; bases not matched to a gene: 3. This chain's CDR3 is CASSLYSGYQETQYF. The CDR3 nucleotides read TGTGCCAGCAGCTTATATAGCGGGTACCAAGAGACCCAGTACTTC.

The sample holds a few counts of this clone. Additional DNA sequences in this sample encode the identical CDR3. This sequence joins TRBV5-1 and TRBJ1-4; D perhaps matches TRBD1 (6 bases). The ends were cut back, 0 bases at V and 8 bases at J, with 11 bases in the middle. CDR1 is SGHRS and CDR2 is YFSETQ in the germline V gene. The CDR3 is 14 residues long. The CDR3 spells CASSLGGLGEKLFF. CDR3 sequence (DNA): TGCGCCAGCAGCTTGGGGGGGCTAGGGGAAAAACTGTTTTTT.

The V call is TRBV19, the J call TRBJ1-1, with a tentative D call TRBD1 (5 bases). This CDR3 spans 12 amino acids. V was trimmed by 4 bases and J by 11 bases, leaving 14 bases between them. The germline V gene has CDR1 LNHDA and CDR2 SQIVND (reference sequence). The CDR3 DNA is TGTGCCAGTAGTAAGGCAGCCGGGGGGGCTTTCTTT. Its translation is CASSKAAGGAFF. Variable domain in full (rest from reference TRBV19 and TRBJ1-1): DGGITQSPKYLFRKEGQNVTLSCEQNLNHDAMYWYRQDPGQGLRLIYYSQIVNDFQKGDIAEGYSVSREKKESFPLTVTSAQKNPTAFYLCASSKAAGGAFFGQGTRLTVV.

The gene calls are TRBV10-3 and TRBJ1-4; D ambiguous. This CDR3 spans 12 amino acids. V gave up 6 bases and J gave up 5 bases, with 7 bases separating them. Germline V gene lookup returns CDR1 ENHRY and CDR2 SYGVKD. The CDR3 loop is CAIRDGNEKLFF. The DNA for the CDR3 is TGTGCCATCAGGGACGGAAATGAAAAACTGTTTTTT.

V and J are TRBV3-1 (or the pseudogene TRBV3-2) and TRBJ2-7; D remains unclear. This CDR3 region has 14 residues. The germline V and J ends were trimmed by 4 bases and 6 bases, with 16 bases remaining between them. Germline V gene data show CDR1 as LGHDT and CDR2 as YNNKEL (reference sequence). CDR3 sequence: CASSRGTDASEQYF. The CDR3 region has the DNA TGTGCCAGCAGCCGAGGAACTGATGCAAGCGAGCAGTACTTC.

V usage is TRBV6-5 and J usage is TRBJ2-7; maybe TRBD1 (6 bases). This CDR3 is 15 amino acids long. Germline V lookup: CDR1 MNHEY, CDR2 SVGAGI. Trimming removed 8 bases from V and 2 bases from J, with 19 bases in between. Written as DNA, the CDR3 is TGTGCCAGCCGGTTCTTGGGGGCAGGGGCCTACGAGCAGTACTTC. Translated, it gives CASRFLGAGAYEQYF.

This clone showed up just a few times. This rearrangement joins TRBV28 to TRBJ1-3; D unclear. This CDR3 has 14 amino acids. The germline gives CDR1 MDHEN, CDR2 SYDVKM. V lost 6 bases to trimming and J lost 0 bases, with 9 bases between them. The CDR3 region is CASRTRFSGNTIYF. DNA of the CDR3: TGTGCCAGCAGGACCAGGTTCTCTGGAAACACCATATATTTT. Looking up the rest from reference TRBV28 and TRBJ1-3 gives the full variable domain: DVKVTQSSRYLVKRTGEKVFLECVQDMDHENMFWYRQDPGLGLRLIYFSYDVKMKEKGDIPEGYSVSREKKERFSLILESASTNQTSMYLCASRTRFSGNTIYFGEGSWLTVV.

V usage is TRBV27 and J usage is TRBJ1-1; unclear D gene. The CDR3 runs to 15 residues. The V gene lost 5 bases and the J gene lost 4 bases, with 17 bases spanning the gap. Germline V lookup: CDR1 MNHEY, CDR2 SMNVEV (reference sequence). In nucleotides, the CDR3 is TGTGCCAGCAGTCTAAGCCCGGGCTTAGGCACTGAAGCTTTCTTT. Protein product: CASSLSPGLGTEAFF.

The CDR3 nucleotides read TGTGCCAGCAGCTTATATATCTGGAACACCGGGGAGCTGTTTTTT. Its protein product is CASSLYIWNTGELFF. V gene TRBV7-6 combines with J gene TRBJ2-2; D is undetermined. The CDR3 is 15 amino acids. CDR1 is SGHVS and CDR2 is FNYEAQ in the germline V gene. V dropped 2 bases and J dropped 1 base, with 8 bases sitting between them.

The chain joins TRBV4-2 to TRBJ2-3; 8 bases match TRBD2. After removal of 1 base from V and 4 bases from J, the junction contained 7 bases not matched to a gene. Per the germline V gene, CDR1 is LGHNA and CDR2 is YNFKEQ. This CDR3 is 16 amino acids long. CDR3 bases: TGTGCCAGCAGCCAAGTGCCAGCGGGGGCCTCAGATACGCAGTATTTT. Translation gives CASSQVPAGASDTQYF.

In nucleotides, the CDR3 is TGTGCCAGCAGCCGAAAGGGGGCGGGGAACACTGAAGCTTTCTTT. Translation: CASSRKGAGNTEAFF. The V call is TRBV3-1 (or the pseudogene TRBV3-2), the J call TRBJ1-1; 7 nucleotides match TRBD1. The germline V gene encodes CDR1 LGHDT and CDR2 YNNKEL (reference sequence). The junction had 6 bases not matched to a gene; V was cut back by 4 bases and J by 1 base. The CDR3 consists of 15 residues.

V gene TRBV7-2 combines with J gene TRBJ2-5; D unresolved. The CDR3 is 15 residues long. CDR1 is SGHTA and CDR2 is FQGNSA in the germline V gene. V was shortened by 5 bases and J by 3 bases, with 16 bases between the two germline ends. The chain's CDR3 is CASSQQWSREETQYF. CDR3 coding DNA: TGTGCCAGCAGCCAGCAATGGAGTAGAGAAGAGACCCAGTACTTC.

This CDR3 is CASSLRGLGISEQYF. CDR3 nucleotides: TGTGCCAGCAGCCTTAGAGGACTAGGTATCTCCGAGCAGTACTTC. The chain has TRBV11-1 and TRBJ2-7; 7 nucleotides line up with TRBD2. Trimming cost V 5 bases and J 6 bases; bases outside gene matches: 13. Germline CDR1 is SGHAT and CDR2 is FQDESV (reference sequence). CDR3 length equals 15 residues.

The V call is TRBV3-1 (or the pseudogene TRBV3-2), the J call TRBJ2-3, with TRBD2 matching 13 bases. Trimming removed 2 bases from V and 5 bases from J; junction bases left unmatched: 4. The germline CDR1 and CDR2 sequences are LGHDT and YNNKEL (reference sequence). The CDR3 sequence is 16 residues long. CDR3 coding DNA: TGTGCCAGCAGCCAAAGGACTAGCGGGGGTGGAGATACGCAGTATTTT. Protein sequence: CASSQRTSGGGDTQYF.

The V and J genes are TRBV27 and TRBJ2-3; D remains ambiguous. Trimming cost V 6 bases and J 4 bases, with 11 bases left between them. Per the germline V gene, CDR1 is MNHEY and CDR2 is SMNVEV (reference sequence). This CDR3 region has 13 residues. CDR3 residues: CASRRGRADTQYF. CDR3 coding DNA: TGTGCCAGCAGGCGAGGAAGGGCAGATACGCAGTATTTT.

This clone was recorded only once. The V and J genes are TRBV6-5 and TRBJ2-7; D not certain. The germline V and J ends were trimmed by 8 bases and 6 bases, with 17 bases remaining between them. This CDR3 is built from 13 residues. CDR1 and CDR2 from the germline V gene are MNHEY and SVGAGI. The CDR3 region has the DNA TGTGCCAGCCGCCGGCCACAGACTGGCGAGCAGTACTTC. As protein: CASRRPQTGEQYF.

The chain couples TRBV28 to TRBJ2-5; 8 nucleotides match TRBD2. The length of the CDR3 is 16 residues. The V gene's germline CDR1 is MDHEN and CDR2 SYDVKM. V trimming: 11 bases; J trimming: 4 bases; junction bases outside the gene matches: 18. The chain's CDR3 is CASNYESGSNPETQYF. The CDR3 bases are TGTGCCTCCAACTACGAAAGCGGGAGTAATCCAGAGACCCAGTACTTC.

The chain carries TRBV7-8 and TRBJ1-5; 7 bases align to TRBD1. The length of the CDR3 is 18 residues. V shed 2 bases, J shed 0 bases, and the junction held 10 bases outside the gene matches. Germline CDR1 and CDR2: SGHVS and FQNEAQ. The DNA for the CDR3 is TGTGCCAGCAGCTTATTCGGACAGGTTCTCTATAGCAATCAGCCCCAGCATTTT. This codes for CASSLFGQVLYSNQPQHF.